The present TCR beta chain was sequenced within a study of cytomegalovirus exposure and HLA in healthy donors. 60 Vbeta and 13 Jbeta primers were used in PCR. Repertoires were generated with immunoSEQ multiplex PCR, while TCRdb's copy carries only in-frame clones and drops some. This sample has approximately 250,000 clones; roughly 78% occur once, and the top ten carry around 0.45%. Study conclusions and caveats: Beyond CMV serostatus, there was no information to go on about immune exposure. The authors judged a highly shared variant cluster likely a sequencing artifact. With high specificity and sensitivity, the classifier reportedly diagnosed cytomegalovirus status.

A note on this clone: Its matching antigen is unknown.

Those who donated were healthy bone marrow donors. Germline-derived CDR1 and CDR2 are SGHAT and FQNNGV. V gave up 2 bases and J gave up 6 bases, with 14 bases separating them. CDR3 length equals 16 residues. Sequencing was done on a sample of PBMCs. The V call is TRBV11-2, the J call TRBJ1-6; perhaps TRBD1 as D (5 bases). The source of this sequence is a boy aged 10-17 years in good health and CMV-seronegative. CDR3 sequence (DNA): TGTGCCAGCAGCTTAATTCAGGGTCCTACTAATTCACCCCTCCACTTT. It encodes CASSLIQGPTNSPLHF.